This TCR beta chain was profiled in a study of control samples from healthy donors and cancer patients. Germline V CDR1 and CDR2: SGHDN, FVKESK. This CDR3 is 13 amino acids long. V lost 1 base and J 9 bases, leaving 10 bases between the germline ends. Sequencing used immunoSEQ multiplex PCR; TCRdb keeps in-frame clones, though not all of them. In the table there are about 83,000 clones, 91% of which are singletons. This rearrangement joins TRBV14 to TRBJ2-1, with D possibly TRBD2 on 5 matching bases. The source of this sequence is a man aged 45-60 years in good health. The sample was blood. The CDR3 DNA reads TGTGCCAGCAGCCAAGCGGCGGGCGGTGAGCAGTTCTTC. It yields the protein CASSQAAGGEQFF.